One T cell receptor beta chain is described in this entry. Germline V CDR1 and CDR2: MNHEY, SVGAGI. The V and J ends lost 6 bases and 4 bases respectively, with 15 bases between them. The CDR3 spans 14 residues. The method was immunoSEQ multiplex PCR; TCRdb's version includes in-frame clones alone and lacks a portion of them. Of around 33,000 clones in the sample, about 91% are singletons; the top ten hold roughly 0.44%. This entry belongs to a study of T cell changes during pregnancy in multiple sclerosis. The TCR was taken from a female donor with multiple sclerosis, enrolled in a pregnancy study. This material consisted of CD4+ T cells from peripheral blood mononuclear cells, taken after pregnancy. The chain carries TRBV6-5 and TRBJ1-1, with a possible D match to TRBD1 (5 bases). DNA for the CDR3: TGTGCCAGCAGCCTCGACAGCCTAGGCACTGAAGCTTTCTTT. Residues: CASSLDSLGTEAFF.